This T cell receptor (beta chain) was recovered during a study of CD8+ T cells in alopecia areata (dated by TCRdb to 2017 to 2018). About the investigation overall: Treated patients were enrolled in an open-label pilot trial of oral tofacitinib, 5 to 10 mg twice daily, for moderate-to-severe alopecia areata. Tofacitinib was administered for 6 to 18 months, and 6 months of follow-up off drug were then conducted to assess delayed response and recurrence. The RNA source kit depended on sample type: the PAXgene miRNA kit for fixed scalp, the miRNeasy kit for PBMCs, and the RNeasy kit for mouse skin. Biopsies were taken from tofacitinib-treated patients at baseline and again at 4 and 24 weeks into treatment, and several of those patients also had a later scalp biopsy. High-throughput TCRbeta sequencing was used to examine T cell clonal expansion in alopecia areata in both the C3H/HeJ mouse model and human patients. Scalp tissue and sorted CD4+ and CD8+ peripheral blood T cells from patchy and totalis/universalis alopecia areata patients and from healthy controls were covered by human TCRbeta sequencing. Clonality in the scalp was compared among normal scalp (n=4), patchy alopecia areata scalp (n=8), and alopecia totalis/universalis scalp (n=8). TCRbeta CDR3 regions were amplified by immunoSEQ multiplex PCR with 35 Vbeta forward and 13 Jbeta reverse primers. For the treated patients, the SALT score, which quantifies what percentage of scalp surface area is affected, served as the measure of disease severity.

This clone was seen only once. Its antigen is currently not known. Base qualities are missing; no much larger clone stands one base away. The research as a whole found: During tofacitinib treatment, many expanded lesional clones remained in scalp and blood, and this persistence may partly explain relapse after treatment is stopped. TCR sequences shared between patients were less clear than in mice, possibly partly because of HLA diversity in the patient population. Because the treated cohort was small and included a single nonresponder, larger studies are needed to assess links between baseline CD8+ expansion and response. Tofacitinib significantly lowered scalp clonality and the number of expanded CD8+ clones among the top 100 scalp clones. Lesional scalp, especially in alopecia totalis/universalis, showed higher clonality and more expanded CD8+ clones than normal scalp, suggesting antigenic drive. Unlike mouse skin, where gammadelta T cells dominate, normal human skin contains resident alphabeta T cells that get sequenced too, which complicates analysis of the scalp TCR repertoire.

The treatment or condition label of this sample denotes: oral pan-JAK inhibitor, 5-10 mg twice daily. Lesional scalp punch biopsies and peripheral blood were obtained from alopecia areata patients. PBMCs were separated by density centrifugation and stained for CD3, CD4 and CD8, after which CD4+ and CD8+ T cells were sorted on a FACSAria. The germline V gene (reference sequence) provides CDR1 SGHNT and CDR2 YYREEE. Inclusive of the bounding cysteine and phenylalanine, the CDR3 is 12 residues long. Only CDR3 DNA is held: 36 bases, read in frame from base 1. V is cut by 4 bases and J by 5 bases, and the space between the germline ends is 9 bases. Libraries were made using the immunoSEQ multiplex PCR assay. To provide template for TCR sequencing, every sample had RNA extracted and reverse transcribed into cDNA. First-strand cDNA was synthesized using SuperScript III with a 2:1 mix of oligo-dT and random hexamers. A synthetic immune receptor repertoire was used to assess amplification bias, and residual bias was removed computationally. Turning to the authors' computational methods: Raw reads were preprocessed to remove errors, and CDR3 was defined by IMGT conventions from the conserved cysteine to phenylalanine. Clonality was computed as 1 minus the Shannon entropy, with the entropy normalized by log2 of the number of productive unique TCRs. Whether scalp clones were CD4 or CD8 was inferred by matching scalp TCRbeta sequences against CD4 and CD8 repertoires sorted from blood. Drawn from immuneACCESS, this table holds only the in-frame rearrangements with V and J called that TCRdb kept. Clones are partly lost; checked studies trace under half to an unresolved V gene and leave the rest unexplained. V, J and clone size are those of that table, while D and trimming were read from the DNA. Here the sample has hundreds of thousands of clones; approximately 60% occur a single time. The biggest ten clones account for about 0.88% of the sample.

The sequence came from a human donor with alopecia areata. Here the sequenced sample was CD4+ T cells sorted from blood, taken at week 52, from a patient treated with tofacitinib. The chain links TRBV5-4 with TRBJ2-5; TRBD1 is a possible D gene, resting on 5 matching bases. The sequenced DNA: TGTGCCAGCAGCAGACAGAAGGAGACCCAGTACTTC. Its coded protein is CASSRQKETQYF.